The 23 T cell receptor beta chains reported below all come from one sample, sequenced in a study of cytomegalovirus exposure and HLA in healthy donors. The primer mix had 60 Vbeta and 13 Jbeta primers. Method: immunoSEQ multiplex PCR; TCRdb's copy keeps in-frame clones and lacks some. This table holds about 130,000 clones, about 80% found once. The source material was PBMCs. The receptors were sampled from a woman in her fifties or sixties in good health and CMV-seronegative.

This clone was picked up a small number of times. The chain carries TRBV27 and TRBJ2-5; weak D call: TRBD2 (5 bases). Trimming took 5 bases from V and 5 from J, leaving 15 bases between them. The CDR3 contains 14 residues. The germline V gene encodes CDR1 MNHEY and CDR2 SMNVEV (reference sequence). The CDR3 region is CASSGDRRSETQYF. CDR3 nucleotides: TGTGCCAGCAGTGGTGACCGGAGGTCGGAGACCCAGTACTTC.

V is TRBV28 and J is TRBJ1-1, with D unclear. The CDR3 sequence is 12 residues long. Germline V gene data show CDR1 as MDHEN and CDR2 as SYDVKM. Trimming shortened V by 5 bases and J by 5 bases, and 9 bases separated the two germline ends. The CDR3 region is CASSPLRTEAFF. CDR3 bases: TGTGCCAGCAGTCCCCTGAGGACTGAAGCTTTCTTT. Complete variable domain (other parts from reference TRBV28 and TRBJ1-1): DVKVTQSSRYLVKRTGEKVFLECVQDMDHENMFWYRQDPGLGLRLIYFSYDVKMKEKGDIPEGYSVSREKKERFSLILESASTNQTSMYLCASSPLRTEAFFGQGTRLTVV.

Written as DNA, the CDR3 is TGTGCCAGCAGCTTGGGGGGTTTTTGGGATGAGCAGTTCTTC. Protein sequence: CASSLGGFWDEQFF. The genes are TRBV7-9 and TRBJ2-1, with D perhaps matching TRBD2 (6 bases). Between the trimmed V and J ends, which lost 3 bases and 8 bases, there was a span of 14 bases. Germline assignment: CDR1 SEHNR and CDR2 FQNEAQ (reference sequence). This CDR3 has 14 amino acids.

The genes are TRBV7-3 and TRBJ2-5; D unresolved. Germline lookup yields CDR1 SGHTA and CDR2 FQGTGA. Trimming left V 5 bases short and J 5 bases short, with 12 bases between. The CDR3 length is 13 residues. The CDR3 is CASSPTFGETQYF. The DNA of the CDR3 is TGTGCCAGCAGCCCAACCTTCGGGGAGACCCAGTACTTC.

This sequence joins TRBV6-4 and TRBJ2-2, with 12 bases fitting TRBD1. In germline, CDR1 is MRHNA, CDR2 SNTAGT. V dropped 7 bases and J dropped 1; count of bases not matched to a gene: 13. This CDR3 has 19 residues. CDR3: CASTPQGTGGAWNTGELFF. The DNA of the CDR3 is TGTGCCAGCACGCCTCAGGGGACAGGGGGCGCGTGGAACACCGGGGAGCTGTTTTTT.

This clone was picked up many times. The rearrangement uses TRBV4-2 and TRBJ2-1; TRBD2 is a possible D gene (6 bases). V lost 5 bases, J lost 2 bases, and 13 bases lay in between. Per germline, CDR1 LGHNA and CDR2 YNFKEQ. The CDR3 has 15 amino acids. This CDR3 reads CASSAIGEAYNEQFF. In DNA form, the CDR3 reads TGTGCCAGCAGCGCGATTGGGGAGGCCTACAATGAGCAGTTCTTC.

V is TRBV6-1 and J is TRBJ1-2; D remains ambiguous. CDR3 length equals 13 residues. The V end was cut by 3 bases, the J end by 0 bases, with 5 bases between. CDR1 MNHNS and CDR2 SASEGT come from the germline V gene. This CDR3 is CASSDGPNYGYTF. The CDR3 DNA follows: TGTGCCAGCAGTGACGGTCCTAACTATGGCTACACCTTC.

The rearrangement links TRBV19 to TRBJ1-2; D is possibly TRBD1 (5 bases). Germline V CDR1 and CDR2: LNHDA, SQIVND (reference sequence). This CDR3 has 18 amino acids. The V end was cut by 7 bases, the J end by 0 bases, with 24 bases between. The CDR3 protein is CASKKIVWGPDPNYGYTF. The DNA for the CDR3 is TGTGCCAGTAAGAAAATCGTGTGGGGCCCAGATCCTAACTATGGCTACACCTTC. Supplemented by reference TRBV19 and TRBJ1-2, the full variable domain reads DGGITQSPKYLFRKEGQNVTLSCEQNLNHDAMYWYRQDPGQGLRLIYYSQIVNDFQKGDIAEGYSVSREKKESFPLTVTSAQKNPTAFYLCASKKIVWGPDPNYGYTFGSGTRLTVV.

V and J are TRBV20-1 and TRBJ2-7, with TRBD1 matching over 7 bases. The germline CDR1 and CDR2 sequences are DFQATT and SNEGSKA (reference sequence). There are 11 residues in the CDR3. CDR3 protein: CSHSGGYEQYF. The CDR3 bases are TGCAGCCATTCAGGGGGCTACGAGCAGTACTTC.

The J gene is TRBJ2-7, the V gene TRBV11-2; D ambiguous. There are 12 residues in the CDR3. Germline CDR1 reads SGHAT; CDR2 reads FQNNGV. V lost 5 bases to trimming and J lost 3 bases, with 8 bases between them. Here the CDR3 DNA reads TGTGCCAGCAGCCCAGACAACTACGAGCAGTACTTC. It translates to CASSPDNYEQYF.

Here the CDR3 reads CASSLGPSYEQYF. In nucleotides, the CDR3 is TGTGCCAGCAGCTTAGGACCTAGCTACGAGCAGTACTTC. The genes are TRBV11-3 and TRBJ2-7; D is unclear. The CDR3 consists of 13 residues. The V and J ends lost 1 base and 3 bases respectively, with 7 bases between them. CDR1 is SGHNT, CDR2 YENEEA, per germline.

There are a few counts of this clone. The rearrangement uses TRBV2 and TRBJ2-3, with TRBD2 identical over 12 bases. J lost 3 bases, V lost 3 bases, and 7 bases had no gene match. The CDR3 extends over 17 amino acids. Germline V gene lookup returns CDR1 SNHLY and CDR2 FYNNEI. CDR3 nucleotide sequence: TGTGCCAGCAGTGAGCCCCTAGCGGGAGGGTATACAGATACGCAGTATTTT. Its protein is CASSEPLAGGYTDTQYF. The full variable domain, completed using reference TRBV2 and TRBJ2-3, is EPEVTQTPSHQVTQMGQEVILRCVPISNHLYFYWYRQILGQKVEFLVSFYNNEISEKSEIFDDQFSVERPDGSNFTLKIRSTKLEDSAMYFCASSEPLAGGYTDTQYFGPGTRLTVL.

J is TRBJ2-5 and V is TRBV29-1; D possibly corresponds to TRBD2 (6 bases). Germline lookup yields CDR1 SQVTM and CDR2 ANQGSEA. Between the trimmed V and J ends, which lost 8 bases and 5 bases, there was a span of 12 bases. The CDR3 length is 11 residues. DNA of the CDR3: TGCAGCTCAAACCGGGGGGAGACCCAGTACTTC. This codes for CSSNRGETQYF.

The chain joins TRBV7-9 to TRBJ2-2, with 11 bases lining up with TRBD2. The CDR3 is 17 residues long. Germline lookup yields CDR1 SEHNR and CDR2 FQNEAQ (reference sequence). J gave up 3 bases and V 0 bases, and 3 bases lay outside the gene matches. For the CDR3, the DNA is TGTGCCAGCAGCTTAGCAACTAGCGGGAGTTACACCGGGGAGCTGTTTTTT. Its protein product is CASSLATSGSYTGELFF.

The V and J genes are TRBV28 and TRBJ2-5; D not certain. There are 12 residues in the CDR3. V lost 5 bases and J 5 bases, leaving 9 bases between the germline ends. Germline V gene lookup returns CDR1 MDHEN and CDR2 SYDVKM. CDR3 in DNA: TGTGCCAGCAGTCTAACTCTGGAGACCCAGTACTTC. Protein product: CASSLTLETQYF.

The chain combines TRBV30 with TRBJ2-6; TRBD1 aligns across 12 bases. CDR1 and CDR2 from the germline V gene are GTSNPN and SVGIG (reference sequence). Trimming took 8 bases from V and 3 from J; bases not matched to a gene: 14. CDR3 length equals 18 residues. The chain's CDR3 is CALKTGTGGFLGANVLTF. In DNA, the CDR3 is TGTGCCCTTAAGACCGGGACAGGGGGCTTCCTTGGGGCCAACGTCCTGACTTTC. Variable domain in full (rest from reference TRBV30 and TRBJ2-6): SQTIHQWPATLVQPVGSPLSLECTVEGTSNPNLYWYRQAAGRGLQLLFYSVGIGQISSEVPQNLSASRPQDRQFILSSKKLLLSDSGFYLCALKTGTGGFLGANVLTFGAGSRLTVL.

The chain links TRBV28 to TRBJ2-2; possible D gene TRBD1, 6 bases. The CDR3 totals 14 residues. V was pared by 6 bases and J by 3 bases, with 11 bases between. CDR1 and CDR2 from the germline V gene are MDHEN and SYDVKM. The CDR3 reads CASRPGTYTGELFF. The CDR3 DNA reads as TGTGCCAGCAGGCCTGGGACATACACCGGGGAGCTGTTTTTT.

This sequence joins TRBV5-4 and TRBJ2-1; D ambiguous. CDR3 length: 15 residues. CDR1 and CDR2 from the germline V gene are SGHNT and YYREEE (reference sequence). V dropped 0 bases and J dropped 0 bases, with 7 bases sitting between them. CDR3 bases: TGTGCCAGCAGCTTGGCTGTATACTCCTACAATGAGCAGTTCTTC. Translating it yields CASSLAVYSYNEQFF.

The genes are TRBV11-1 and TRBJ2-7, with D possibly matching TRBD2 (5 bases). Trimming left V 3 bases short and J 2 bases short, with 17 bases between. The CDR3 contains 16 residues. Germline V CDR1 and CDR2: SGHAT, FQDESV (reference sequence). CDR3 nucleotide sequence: TGTGCCAGCAGCTTGGCTTTCGCGGGCACACCCTACGAGCAGTACTTC. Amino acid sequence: CASSLAFAGTPYEQYF.

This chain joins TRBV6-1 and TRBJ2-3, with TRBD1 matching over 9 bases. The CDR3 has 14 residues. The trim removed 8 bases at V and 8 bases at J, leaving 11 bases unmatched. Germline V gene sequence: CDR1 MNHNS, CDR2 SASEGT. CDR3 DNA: TGTGCCAGCTTGGACAGGGGAGTAGGAGGTACGCAGTATTTT. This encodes CASLDRGVGGTQYF.

The DNA for the CDR3 is TGTGCCAGCACCCTTGGGGGGGGCTACACCTTC. This translates into CASTLGGGYTF. The chain employs TRBV28 and TRBJ1-2; D possibly corresponds to TRBD1 (5 bases). Germline CDR1 MDHEN, CDR2 SYDVKM. This CDR3 is 11 amino acids long. Trimming shortened V by 7 bases and J by 8 bases, and 11 bases separated the two germline ends.

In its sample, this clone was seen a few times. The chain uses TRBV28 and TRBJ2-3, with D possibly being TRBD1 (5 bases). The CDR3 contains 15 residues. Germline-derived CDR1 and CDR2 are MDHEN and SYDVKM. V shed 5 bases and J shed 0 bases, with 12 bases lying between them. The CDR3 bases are TGTGCCAGCAGTCCGGACACTCCTAGCACAGATACGCAGTATTTT. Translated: CASSPDTPSTDTQYF.

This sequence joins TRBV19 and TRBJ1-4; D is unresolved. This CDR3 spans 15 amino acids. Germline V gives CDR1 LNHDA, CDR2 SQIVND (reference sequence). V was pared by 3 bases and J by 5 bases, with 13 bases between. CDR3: CASSMRDGYNEKLFF. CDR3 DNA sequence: TGTGCCAGTAGTATGAGAGACGGGTACAATGAAAAACTGTTTTTT.